The clone carrying this TCR beta chain was counted ten times or more. Its cognate antigen is unknown. The TCR beta CDR3 regions underwent amplification using RNA transcripts as the source. The HTBI primer set served for first-round RT-PCR of the TCR CDR3. TCRdb reprocessed the multiplex PCR reads via MiXCR and lists one record per CDR3 protein. The sample holds 550,000 to 600,000 distinct CDR3 sequences, about half seen once. This sample is drawn from a study of T cells in Graves' hyperthyroidism and ophthalmopathy. Regarding the study as a whole: Blood also showed most of the thyroid clonotypes that were expanded above 0.001. Ophthalmopathy, as predicted by the model, came a median around 6 months after the prediction.

The sequencing sample was made of peripheral blood or thyroid tissue (not recorded which). This receptor was obtained from an adult woman with Graves' disease, either hyperthyroidism or ophthalmopathy (not recorded which).

CDR3 residues: CASSLVEVGTAGCTF. In DNA form, the CDR3 reads TGTGCCAGCAGCTTGGTTGAAGTCGGGACGGCGGGGTGCACCTTC. The gene calls are TRBV5-8 and TRBJ1-2, with D perhaps matching TRBD1 (5 bases). The CDR3 extends over 15 amino acids. Looked up from germline, CDR1 is SGHTS and CDR2 is YDEGEE. The V end lost 0 bases, the J end lost 13 bases, and 22 bases lay between the germline ends.